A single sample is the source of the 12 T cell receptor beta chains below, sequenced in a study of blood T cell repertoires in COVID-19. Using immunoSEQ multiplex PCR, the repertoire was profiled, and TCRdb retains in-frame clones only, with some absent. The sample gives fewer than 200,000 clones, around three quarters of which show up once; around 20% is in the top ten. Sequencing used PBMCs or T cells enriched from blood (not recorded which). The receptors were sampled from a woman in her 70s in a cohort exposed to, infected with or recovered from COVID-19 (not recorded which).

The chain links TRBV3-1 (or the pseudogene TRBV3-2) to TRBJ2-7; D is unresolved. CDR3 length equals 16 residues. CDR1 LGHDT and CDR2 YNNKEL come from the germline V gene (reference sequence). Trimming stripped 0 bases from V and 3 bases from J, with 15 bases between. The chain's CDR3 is CASSQDLIRGSYEQYF. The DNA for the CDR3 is TGTGCCAGCAGCCAAGATTTGATTAGAGGTAGCTACGAGCAGTACTTC.

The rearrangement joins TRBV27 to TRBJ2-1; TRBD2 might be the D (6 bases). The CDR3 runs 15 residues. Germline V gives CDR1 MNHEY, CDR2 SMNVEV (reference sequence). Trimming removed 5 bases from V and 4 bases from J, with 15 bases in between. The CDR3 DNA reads TGTGCCAGCAGTCCTACTGGACTAAGATACAATGAGCAGTTCTTC. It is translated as CASSPTGLRYNEQFF.

CDR3 amino acids: CASSPQGTVNSPLHF. For the CDR3, the DNA is TGCGCCAGCAGCCCCCAGGGGACAGTTAATTCACCCCTCCACTTT. The chain links TRBV5-1 to TRBJ1-6, with 7 bases identical to TRBD1. Germline V gives CDR1 SGHRS, CDR2 YFSETQ. CDR3 length: 15 amino acids. Trimming cost V 4 bases and J 6 bases; bases outside gene matches: 7.

The CDR3 DNA is TGTGCCTGGGGTCGGGTAAGGGGATCACCCCTCCACTTT. This codes for CAWGRVRGSPLHF. The chain has TRBV30 and TRBJ1-6, with D possibly being TRBD1 (5 bases). V was trimmed by 5 bases and J by 10 bases, leaving 15 bases between them. The CDR3 covers 13 residues. Germline CDR1 GTSNPN, CDR2 SVGIG (reference sequence). Looking up the rest from reference TRBV30 and TRBJ1-6 gives the full variable domain: SQTIHQWPATLVQPVGSPLSLECTVEGTSNPNLYWYRQAAGRGLQLLFYSVGIGQISSEVPQNLSASRPQDRQFILSSKKLLLSDSGFYLCAWGRVRGSPLHFGNGTRLTVT.

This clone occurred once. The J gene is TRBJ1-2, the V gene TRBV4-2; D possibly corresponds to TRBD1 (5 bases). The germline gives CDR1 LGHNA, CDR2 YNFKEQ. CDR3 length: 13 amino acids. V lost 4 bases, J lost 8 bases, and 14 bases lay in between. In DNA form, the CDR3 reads TGTGCCAGCAGCCCCGTGGGGCGGGAAGGCTACACCTTC. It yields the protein CASSPVGREGYTF.

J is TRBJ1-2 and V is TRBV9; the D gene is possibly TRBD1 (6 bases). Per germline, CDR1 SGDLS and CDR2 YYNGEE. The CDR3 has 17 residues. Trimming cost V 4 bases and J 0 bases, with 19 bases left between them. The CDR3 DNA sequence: TGTGCCAGCAGCTTCCCCGCTAACAGGGTCGCTAACTATGGCTACACCTTC. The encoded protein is CASSFPANRVANYGYTF. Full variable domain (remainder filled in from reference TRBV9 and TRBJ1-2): DSGVTQTPKHLITATGQRVTLRCSPRSGDLSVYWYQQSLDQGLQFLIQYYNGEERAKGNILERFSAQQFPDLHSELNLSSLELGDSALYFCASSFPANRVANYGYTFGSGTRLTVV.

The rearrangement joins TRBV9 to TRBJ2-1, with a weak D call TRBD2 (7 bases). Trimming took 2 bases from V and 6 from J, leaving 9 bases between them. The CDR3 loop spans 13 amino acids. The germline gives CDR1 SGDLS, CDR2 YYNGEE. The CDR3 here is CASSVRGGNEQFF. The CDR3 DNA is TGTGCCAGCAGCGTTAGGGGGGGCAATGAGCAGTTCTTC.

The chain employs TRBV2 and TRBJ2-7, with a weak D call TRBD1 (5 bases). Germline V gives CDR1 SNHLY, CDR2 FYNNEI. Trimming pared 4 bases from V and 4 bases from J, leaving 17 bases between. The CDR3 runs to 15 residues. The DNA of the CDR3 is TGTGCCAGCAGTGGACAGATACCCCACCCTTACGAGCAGTACTTC. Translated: CASSGQIPHPYEQYF.

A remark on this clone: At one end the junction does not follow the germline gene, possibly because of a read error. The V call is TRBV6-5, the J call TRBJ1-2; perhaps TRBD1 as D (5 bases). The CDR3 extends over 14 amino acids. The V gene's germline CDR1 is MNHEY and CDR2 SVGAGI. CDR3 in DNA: TGTGCGAGCACCACCGGGGGGGAGGGGTATGGCTACACCTTC. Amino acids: CASTTGGEGYGYTF.

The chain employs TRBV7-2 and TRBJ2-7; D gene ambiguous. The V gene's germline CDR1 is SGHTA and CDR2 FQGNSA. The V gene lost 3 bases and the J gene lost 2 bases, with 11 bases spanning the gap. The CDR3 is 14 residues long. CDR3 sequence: CASSFNRVAYEQYF. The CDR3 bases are TGTGCCAGCAGCTTCAACCGGGTGGCCTACGAGCAGTACTTC.

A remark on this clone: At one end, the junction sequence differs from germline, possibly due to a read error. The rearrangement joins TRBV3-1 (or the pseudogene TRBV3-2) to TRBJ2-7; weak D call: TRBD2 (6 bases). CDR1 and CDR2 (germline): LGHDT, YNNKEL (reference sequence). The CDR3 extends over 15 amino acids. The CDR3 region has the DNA TGTGCCAGCACCCAAGGCAGGCTAGCGAGGGACGAGCAGTACTTC. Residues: CASTQGRLARDEQYF.

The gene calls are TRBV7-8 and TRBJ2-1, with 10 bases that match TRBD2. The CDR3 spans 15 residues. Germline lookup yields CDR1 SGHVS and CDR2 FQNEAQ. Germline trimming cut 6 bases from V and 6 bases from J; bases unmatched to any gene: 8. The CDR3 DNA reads TGTGCCAGCAGTCAGACTAGCGGGCGGTTCAATGAGCAGTTCTTC. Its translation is CASSQTSGRFNEQFF.